Shown below are 3 T cell receptor beta chains from a single sample sequenced in a study of memory CD4+ T cells and cytomegalovirus serostatus. Single viable CD3+CD4+CD8-CD45RO+ cells were sorted as the memory CD4+ T cells. Using immunoSEQ multiplex PCR, the repertoire was profiled, and TCRdb retains in-frame clones only, with some absent. Seen here are about 56,000 clones, over 65% observed once, and the top ten hold over 2%. The specimen was memory CD4+ T cells from blood. The origin of the receptors is an adult in good health and CMV-seropositive.

CDR3 sequence (DNA): TGTGCCAGCAGCTCTAACGCGGGAGGTTCCTACGAGCAGTACGTC. Translated: CASSSNAGGSYEQYV. The V gene is TRBV7-2, the J gene TRBJ2-7; TRBD2 matches 8 bases. Germline V gene data show CDR1 as SGHTA and CDR2 as FQGNSA. This CDR3 has 15 amino acids. Trimming took 4 bases from V and 1 from J; bases not matched to a gene: 6.

The V call is TRBV5-8, the J call TRBJ2-3, with TRBD2 matching over 16 bases. Per the germline V gene, CDR1 is SGHTS and CDR2 is YDEGEE. The CDR3 is 19 residues long. V was clipped by 4 bases and J by 4 bases; unmatched bases: 12. CDR3 sequence reads: CASSTYPGLAGGSPDTQYF. The CDR3, as DNA: TGTGCCAGCAGCACATATCCGGGACTAGCGGGAGGGTCGCCAGATACGCAGTATTTT.

The V and J genes are TRBV19 and TRBJ2-5; D may be TRBD1 or TRBD2 (6 bases each). V was trimmed by 8 bases and J by 5 bases, leaving 15 bases between them. Germline assignment: CDR1 LNHDA and CDR2 SQIVND (reference sequence). The CDR3 contains 13 residues. As DNA, the CDR3 is TGTGCCAGTTCAGAGACTAGGGGGGAGACCCAGTACTTC. Its protein is CASSETRGETQYF.